This T cell receptor beta chain comes out of a study of CD8 T cells in ankylosing spondylitis. Study-level results: Several highly homologous variants made up a TCR beta motif, and this motif appeared characteristic of ankylosing spondylitis blood.

About this clonotype itself: Its antigen is unknown.

TCRdb passed the 5' RACE reads through MiXCR, listing each CDR3 protein once. Here the sample spans fewer than 500,000 distinct CDR3 sequences, 25% to 30% being singletons. This receptor was obtained from a male donor with ankylosing spondylitis. The sequencing sample was made of blood, either unsorted or a sorted T cell fraction (not recorded which).

CDR3 sequence reads: CASSHRGSHNEKLFF. DNA of the CDR3: TGCGCCAGCAGCCATAGGGGTTCCCATAATGAAAAACTGTTTTTT. The chain is built from TRBV5-1 and TRBJ1-4; a weak D match, TRBD1 (5 bases). Germline V lookup: CDR1 SGHRS, CDR2 YFSETQ. V dropped 4 bases and J dropped 4 bases, with 14 bases sitting between them. This CDR3 is built from 15 residues.